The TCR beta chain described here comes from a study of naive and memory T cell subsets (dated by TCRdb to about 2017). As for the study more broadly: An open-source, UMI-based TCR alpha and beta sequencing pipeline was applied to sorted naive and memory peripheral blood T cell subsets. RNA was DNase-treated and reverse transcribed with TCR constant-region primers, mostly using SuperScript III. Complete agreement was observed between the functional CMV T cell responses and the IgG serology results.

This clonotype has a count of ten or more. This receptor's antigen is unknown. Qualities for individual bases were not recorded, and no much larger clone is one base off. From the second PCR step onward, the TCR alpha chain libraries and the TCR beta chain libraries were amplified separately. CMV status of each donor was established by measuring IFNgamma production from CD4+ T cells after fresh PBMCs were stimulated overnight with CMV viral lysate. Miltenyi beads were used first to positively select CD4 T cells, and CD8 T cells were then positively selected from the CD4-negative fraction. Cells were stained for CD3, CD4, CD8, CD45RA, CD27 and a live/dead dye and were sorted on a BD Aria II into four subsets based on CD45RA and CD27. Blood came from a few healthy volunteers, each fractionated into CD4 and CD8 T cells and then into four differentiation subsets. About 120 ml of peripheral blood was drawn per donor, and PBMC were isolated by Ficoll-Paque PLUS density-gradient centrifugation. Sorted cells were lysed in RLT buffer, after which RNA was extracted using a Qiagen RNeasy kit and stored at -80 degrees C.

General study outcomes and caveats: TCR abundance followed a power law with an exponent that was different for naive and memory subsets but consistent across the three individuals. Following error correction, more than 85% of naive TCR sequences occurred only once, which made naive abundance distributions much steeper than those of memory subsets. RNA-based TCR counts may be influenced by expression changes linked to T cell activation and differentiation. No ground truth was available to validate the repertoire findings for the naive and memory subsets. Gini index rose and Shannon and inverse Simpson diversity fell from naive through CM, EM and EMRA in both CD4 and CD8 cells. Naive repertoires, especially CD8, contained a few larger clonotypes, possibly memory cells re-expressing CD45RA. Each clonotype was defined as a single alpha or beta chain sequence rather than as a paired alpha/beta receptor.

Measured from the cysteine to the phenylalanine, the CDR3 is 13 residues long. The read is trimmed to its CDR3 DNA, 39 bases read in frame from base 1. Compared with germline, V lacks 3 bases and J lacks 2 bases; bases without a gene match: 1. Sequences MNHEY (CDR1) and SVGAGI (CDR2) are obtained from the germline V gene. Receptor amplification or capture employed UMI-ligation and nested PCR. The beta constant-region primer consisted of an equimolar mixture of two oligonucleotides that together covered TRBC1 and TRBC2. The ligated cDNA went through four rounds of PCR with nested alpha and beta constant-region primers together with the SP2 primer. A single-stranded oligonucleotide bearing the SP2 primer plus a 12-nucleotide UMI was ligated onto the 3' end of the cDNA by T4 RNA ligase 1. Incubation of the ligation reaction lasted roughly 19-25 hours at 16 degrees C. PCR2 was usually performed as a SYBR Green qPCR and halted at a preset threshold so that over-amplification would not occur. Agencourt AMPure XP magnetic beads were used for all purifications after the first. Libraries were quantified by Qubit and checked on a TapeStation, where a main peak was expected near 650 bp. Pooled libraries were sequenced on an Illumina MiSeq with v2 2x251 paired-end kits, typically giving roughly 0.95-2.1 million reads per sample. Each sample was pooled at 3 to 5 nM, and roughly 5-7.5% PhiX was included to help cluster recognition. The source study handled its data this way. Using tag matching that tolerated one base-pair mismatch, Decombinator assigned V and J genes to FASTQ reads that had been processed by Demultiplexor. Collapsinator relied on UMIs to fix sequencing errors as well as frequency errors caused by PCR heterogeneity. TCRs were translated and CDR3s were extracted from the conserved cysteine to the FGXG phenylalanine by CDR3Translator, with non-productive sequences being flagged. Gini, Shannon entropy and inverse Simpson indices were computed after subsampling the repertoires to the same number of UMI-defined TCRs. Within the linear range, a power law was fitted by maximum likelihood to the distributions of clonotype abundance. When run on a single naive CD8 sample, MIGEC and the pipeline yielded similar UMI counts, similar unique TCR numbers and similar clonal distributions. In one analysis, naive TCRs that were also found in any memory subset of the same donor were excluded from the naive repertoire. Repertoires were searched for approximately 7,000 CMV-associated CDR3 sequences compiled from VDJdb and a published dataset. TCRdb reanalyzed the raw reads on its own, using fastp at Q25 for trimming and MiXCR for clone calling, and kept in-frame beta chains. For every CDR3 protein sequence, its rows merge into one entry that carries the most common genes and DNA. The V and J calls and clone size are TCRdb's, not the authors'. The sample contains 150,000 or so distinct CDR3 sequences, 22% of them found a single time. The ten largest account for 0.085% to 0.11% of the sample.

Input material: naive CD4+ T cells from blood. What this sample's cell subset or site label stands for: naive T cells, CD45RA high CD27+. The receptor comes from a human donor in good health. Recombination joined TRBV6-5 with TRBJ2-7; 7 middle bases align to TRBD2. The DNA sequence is TGTGCCAGCAGTTATCGGGGGGCCTACGAGCAGTACTTC. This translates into CASSYRGAYEQYF.